A selection of T cell receptor beta chains follows, all from one sample in a study of blood T cell repertoires in COVID-19. Assay used: immunoSEQ multiplex PCR; TCRdb lists only in-frame clones, some missing. This table has 84,000 or so clones, roughly three quarters appearing once. Specimen: peripheral blood. The receptors were gathered from a man in his 70s with acute or convalescent COVID-19. The CDR3 runs from the conserved cysteine through the conserved F or W. The D gene is left open where the match is weak. The size entry is marked missing in some rows and otherwise reads once, few, many or a size class.

v_call,j_call,clone_size,d_call,cdr3_aa,cdr3_nt
TRBV15,TRBJ2-4,-,-,CATSREARYIQYF,TGTGCCACCAGCAGAGAGGCCCGATACATTCAGTACTTC
TRBV10-3,TRBJ1-3,-,TRBD1,CAISDSRGNTIYF,TGTGCCATCAGTGATAGCAGGGGGAACACCATATATTTT
TRBV27,TRBJ2-2,-,TRBD1,CASSLSGQGALPNTGELFF,TGTGCCAGCAGTTTATCGGGACAGGGGGCCCTTCCGAACACCGGGGAGCTGTTTTTT
TRBV28,TRBJ2-1,-,TRBD1,CASSSDRASYNEQFF,TGTGCCAGCAGTTCGGACAGGGCGTCATACAATGAGCAGTTCTTC
TRBV4-1,TRBJ1-5,-,-,CASSHYRDQPQHF,TGCGCCAGCAGCCATTACAGAGATCAGCCCCAGCATTTT
TRBV3-1/TRBV3-2,TRBJ1-6,-,-,CASSRPGTNSPLHF,TGTGCCAGCAGCCGTCCGGGTACTAATTCACCCCTCCACTTT
TRBV19,TRBJ2-2,-,TRBD2,CASSPGGYTGELFF,TGTGCCAGTAGTCCGGGGGGATACACCGGGGAGCTGTTTTTT
TRBV28,TRBJ1-5,-,-,CASSYREGRQPQHF,TGTGCCAGCAGTTACAGGGAAGGGCGGCAGCCCCAGCATTTT
TRBV5-6,TRBJ2-1,few,-,CASSSSTAPRNEQFF,TGTGCCAGCAGCTCCTCGACAGCCCCCCGGAATGAGCAGTTCTTC
TRBV10-3,TRBJ1-6,-,TRBD1,CAISPMGTALHF,TGTGCCATCAGCCCTATGGGGACAGCTCTCCACTTT
TRBV28,TRBJ2-3,once,TRBD1,CASSFVSRDRGLDTQYF,TGTGCCAGCAGTTTTGTCTCCCGGGACAGGGGTTTAGATACGCAGTATTTT
TRBV5-1,TRBJ1-4,-,-,CASSALTGTNEKLFF,TGCGCCAGCAGCGCCCTTACGGGAACTAATGAAAAACTGTTTTTT
TRBV29-1,TRBJ2-3,-,TRBD1,CSVEGAGTGHTDTQYF,TGCAGCGTTGAAGGCGCGGGGACAGGGCACACAGATACGCAGTATTTT
TRBV5-6,TRBJ2-7,-,TRBD1,CASSLGQGAWREQYF,TGTGCCAGCAGCTTGGGGCAGGGGGCTTGGAGGGAGCAGTACTTC